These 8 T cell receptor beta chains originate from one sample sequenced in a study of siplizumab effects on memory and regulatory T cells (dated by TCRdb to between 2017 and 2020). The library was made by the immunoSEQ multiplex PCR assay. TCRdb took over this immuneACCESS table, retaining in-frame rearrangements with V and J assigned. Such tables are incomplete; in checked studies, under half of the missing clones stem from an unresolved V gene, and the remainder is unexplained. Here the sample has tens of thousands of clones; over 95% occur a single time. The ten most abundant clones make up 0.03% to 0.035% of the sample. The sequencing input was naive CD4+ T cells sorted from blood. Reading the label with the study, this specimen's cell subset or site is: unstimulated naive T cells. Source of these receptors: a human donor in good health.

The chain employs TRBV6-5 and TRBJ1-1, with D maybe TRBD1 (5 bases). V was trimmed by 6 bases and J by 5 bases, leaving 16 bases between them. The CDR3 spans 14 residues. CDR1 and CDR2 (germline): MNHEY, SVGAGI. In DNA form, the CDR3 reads TGTGCCAGCAGGCCGGGACCTTACTCTACTGAAGCTTTCTTT. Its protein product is CASRPGPYSTEAFF.

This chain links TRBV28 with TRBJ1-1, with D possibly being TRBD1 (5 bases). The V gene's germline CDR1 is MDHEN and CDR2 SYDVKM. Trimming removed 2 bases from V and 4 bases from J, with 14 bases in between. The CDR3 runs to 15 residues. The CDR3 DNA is TGTGCCAGCAGTTTAGATGCGTGGGGGGGCACTGAAGCTTTCTTT. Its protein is CASSLDAWGGTEAFF.

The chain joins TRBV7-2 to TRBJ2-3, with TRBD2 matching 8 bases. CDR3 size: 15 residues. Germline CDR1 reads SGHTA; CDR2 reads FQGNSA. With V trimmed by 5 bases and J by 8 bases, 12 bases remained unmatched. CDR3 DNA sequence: TGTGCCAGCAGCCGAGCGGGGGTGACCATGGGTACGCAGTATTTT. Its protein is CASSRAGVTMGTQYF.

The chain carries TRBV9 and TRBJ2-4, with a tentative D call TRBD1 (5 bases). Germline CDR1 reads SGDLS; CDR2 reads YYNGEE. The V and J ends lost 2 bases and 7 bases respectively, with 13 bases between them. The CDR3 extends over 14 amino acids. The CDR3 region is CASSVDSNNNIQYF. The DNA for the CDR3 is TGTGCCAGCAGCGTTGACAGCAATAACAACATTCAGTACTTC. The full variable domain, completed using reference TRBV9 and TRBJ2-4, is DSGVTQTPKHLITATGQRVTLRCSPRSGDLSVYWYQQSLDQGLQFLIQYYNGEERAKGNILERFSAQQFPDLHSELNLSSLELGDSALYFCASSVDSNNNIQYFGAGTRLSVL.

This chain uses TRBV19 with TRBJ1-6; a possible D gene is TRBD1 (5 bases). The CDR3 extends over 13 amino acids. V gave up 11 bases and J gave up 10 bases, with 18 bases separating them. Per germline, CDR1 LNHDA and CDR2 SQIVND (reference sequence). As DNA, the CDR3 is TGTGCCGGGAAACAGGTCACGGGGTCACCCCTCCACTTT. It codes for CAGKQVTGSPLHF.

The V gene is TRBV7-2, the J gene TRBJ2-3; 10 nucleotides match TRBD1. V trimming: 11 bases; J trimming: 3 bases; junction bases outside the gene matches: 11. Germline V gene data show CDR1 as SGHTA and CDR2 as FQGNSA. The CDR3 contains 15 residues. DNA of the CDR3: TGTGCCGGGTCGACAGGGGGCGTCTTAACAGATACGCAGTATTTT. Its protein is CAGSTGGVLTDTQYF.

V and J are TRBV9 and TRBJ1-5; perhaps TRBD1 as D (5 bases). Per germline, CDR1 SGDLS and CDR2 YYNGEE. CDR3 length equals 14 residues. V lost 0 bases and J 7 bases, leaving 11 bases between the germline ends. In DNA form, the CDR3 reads TGTGCCAGCAGCGTAGAATGGGGGGACCAGCCCCAGCATTTT. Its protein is CASSVEWGDQPQHF.

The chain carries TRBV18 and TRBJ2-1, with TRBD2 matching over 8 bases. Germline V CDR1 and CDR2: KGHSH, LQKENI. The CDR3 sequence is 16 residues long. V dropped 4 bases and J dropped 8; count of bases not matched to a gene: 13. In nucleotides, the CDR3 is TGTGCCAGCTCACTCGGGCCCGGGGGGGCCGGTCATGAGCAGTTCTTC. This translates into CASSLGPGGAGHEQFF.